This T cell receptor beta chain was recorded in a study of cytomegalovirus exposure and HLA in healthy donors (TCRdb year 2017). As for the study more broadly: In an earlier analysis of fewer than 750 of the donors, 250 to 300 Gb of sequence data and some 120 million unique TCR beta sequences from about 179 million T cells were reported. Roughly 300 gigabases of sequencing data and approximately 92 million unique TCR sequences made up an early release that covered approximately 620 HLA-typed donors. Among the roughly 380 genotyped donors, approximately 76% belonged to the genetic ancestry cluster associated with self-reported Caucasian donors. The study aimed to test whether cataloging public T cell receptors could reveal signatures of past pathogen exposure. The T cell repertoires of some 670 subjects were profiled by immunosequencing and related to cytomegalovirus serostatus. In addition to the first cohort of 650 to 800 subjects, a separate validation cohort of approximately 130 different subjects was used. The study combined high-throughput TCR immunosequencing, statistical association of individual TCRs with disease status, and machine learning to predict cytomegalovirus infection status. A later analysis re-analyzed previously published TCR beta repertoires from approximately 700 donors and added high-resolution HLA genotyping to study TCR occurrence patterns. Rather than using new phenotypic data, the later analysis identified candidate immune exposures from TCR beta sequences and from how often those sequences occurred across donors. An earlier analysis of nearly 600 of the donors applied high-throughput TCR beta sequencing to assess whether each TCR beta V gene segment acted as functional or pseudogenic. Alongside the repertoire data, information on donor age, sex, ethnicity and CMV serostatus was compiled. A later genetic analysis used genome-wide SNP genotypes for about three fifths of the roughly 700 donors, treating that subset as a discovery cohort. Every repertoire in the discovery cohort had been generated on one and the same sequencing platform. HLA typing included class I and class II loci at four-digit resolution. The number of donors typed differed by locus, with roughly 629-640 for A, B, C, DRB1 and DQB1, about 500 for DQA1, 606 for DPA1, and some 440 for DPB1. Roughly 5 DR-DQ haplotypes were treated as single units for association and clustering because of strong linkage in the cohort. Among about 400 genotyped donors of the cohort, an average of about 220,000 unique TCR beta nucleotide sequences was sequenced per donor, of which about 18% were non-productive. General findings and caveats noted by the study authors: When HLA alleles, especially DR and DQ, strongly co-occurred, attributing TCR associations to individual alleles was difficult. The presence/absence analyses assumed that sequencing depth was roughly uniform across donors, and that assumption may not be true. Only TCR beta chains were sequenced in this cohort, and the absence of alpha or paired-chain data limited detectable features. Some IMGT-functional V segments, including TRBV6-2 and TRBV6-3, could not be told apart with the 87-base-pair reads, so those segments were excluded. According to a later analysis, parvovirus B19, influenza, CMV and Epstein-Barr virus appeared linked to several top co-occurrence clusters. A later genetic analysis reported fewer N-insertions in productive TCRs among donors in an Asian-associated ancestry cluster than the approximately 700-donor mean. Correlated functional status among segregating V segments might be attributable to linkage disequilibrium, but an unknown experimental factor could not be ruled out. Most CMV-associated TCR beta chains appeared to be HLA-restricted in a later analysis, and the HLA associations seemed to be driven largely by CMV exposure. Because counts were too low, roughly 17 rarely observed V segments, including chromosome 9 orphons, were left out of the earlier analysis of approximately 500 of the donors. Because some donors lacked HLA typing at each locus, the association tests relied only on the typed subset. CMV serostatus was the only immune exposure information available for the cohort. A few of the identified cytomegalovirus-associated TCR beta chains were confirmed in vitro to be specific for cytomegalovirus antigens. The study gave a list of over 150 TCR beta chains associated with cytomegalovirus. Broadly in line with IMGT annotations, most TCR beta V segments showed up in productive rearrangements about 87% or about 30% of the time in an earlier analysis of a few hundred of the donors. A further reported finding was that TCR beta sequences accurately predicted the HLA-A and HLA-B alleles for most subjects in the first cohort. According to the authors, the approach could potentially be generalized to other disease states and immunological phenotypes. A later analysis associated around 16,000 TCR beta sequences with specific HLA alleles at a false discovery rate of 0.05. Most TCR sequences were seen in very few donors, while some public TCRs were found in many individuals. An association between a missense DCLRE1C variant and V-gene and J-gene trimming of TCR beta chains was found in a later genetic analysis and replicated in an independent cohort. The classifier was reported to diagnose cytomegalovirus status with high specificity and sensitivity in both the original cohort and the validation cohort. In a later analysis, HLA-associated TCR beta chains showed more clonal expansion and lower generation probabilities than non-associated chains that were equally common. A later analysis found that TCR association rates varied across HLA loci, with DRB1 alleles showing the most associated TCRs and HLA-C alleles the fewest. The sequencing pipeline was judged likely to have produced a cluster of highly shared sequence variants as a technical artifact.

As concerns this clone: Its antigen remains unidentified. Within one base of it there is no much larger clone, and no base qualities were kept.

V sheds 3 bases and J sheds 2 bases, leaving 5 bases between their ends. Sequences MDHEN (CDR1) and SYDVKM (CDR2) are obtained from the germline V gene. The CDR3 sequence holds 14 residues, the cysteine and phenylalanine included. Here the CDR3 DNA is all that survives: 42 bases in frame from base 1. The cohort consisted of 666 healthy bone marrow donors. At the time of sampling, all cohort members were nominally healthy, though unrecorded immune exposures were likely present. The donor tested CMV seronegative and was one of the 352 seronegative cohort members. A peripheral blood sample was collected from each donor, and TCR beta sequencing was performed on peripheral blood mononuclear cells. Genomic DNA extraction from the blood cell samples was performed with the Qiagen DNeasy Blood Extraction Kit. Receptors were amplified or captured by the immunoSEQ multiplex PCR assay. For the multiplex PCR, a mixture combining 60 forward primers for TCR Vbeta segments and 13 reverse primers for TCR Jbeta segments was used. The CDR3 region of rearranged TCR beta genes was amplified from genomic DNA with a multiplex PCR assay. The amplified TCR beta libraries were sequenced on the Illumina HiSeq System as 87-base-pair reads. Under the source paper's analysis protocol: A later analysis counted 65 million to 90 million unique TCR beta chains across the 650 to 800 repertoires, and 10 million to 11 million of these chains were shared by at least two donors. Raw reads were error-corrected and collapsed into unique sequences by a nearest-neighbor algorithm in which closely related sequences were merged to remove PCR and sequencing errors. V, D and J gene segments were assigned by aligning CDR3 sequences to IMGT reference sequences. Each retained sequence needed at least a six-nucleotide match to both a V gene segment and a J gene segment. Rearrangements were called productive when the CDR3 lacked stop codons and stayed in frame with V and J; all others were non-productive. CDR3 was defined according to IMGT convention as the region running from the second conserved V-encoded cysteine to the conserved J-encoded phenylalanine. In an earlier analysis of roughly 580 of the donors, sequences lacking an unambiguous match to a single V gene segment were excluded. An earlier analysis of just under 600 of the donors called V segments functional above 56.7% productive rearrangements and segregating when the between-donor standard deviation exceeded 5%. A statistical classification framework was built to diagnose cytomegalovirus status from the catalog of TCR beta chain sequences. In a later analysis, V and J genes were assigned by comparing TCR nucleotide sequences against IMGT/GENE-DB human TR gene sequences. The TCRdist pipeline was used in a later analysis to assign CDR3 sequences and most-parsimonious VDJ recombination scenarios. A later analysis defined each TCR beta chain by its CDR3 amino acid sequence plus V-gene family, and excluded reads lacking a unique V-gene family. In a later analysis, 450 to 600 highly shared, low-generation-probability nucleotide sequences were removed to address suspected cross-contamination and a sequencing artifact. In a later analysis, a clonal expansion index for each public chain was calculated from normalized within-repertoire ranks of inferred template counts. In a later analysis, generation probabilities were computed using a VDJ recombination model fitted to out-of-frame rearrangements, and the results were checked against IGoR. In a later analysis, TCR-TCR, TCR-HLA and TCR-CMV co-occurrence was scored with hypergeometric tests, and a repertoire-size bias correction was applied to TCR pairs. False discovery rates were estimated in a later analysis by permuting HLA or CMV assignments 20 times. In a later analysis, co-occurring TCRs were grouped using DBSCAN, and TCRdist sequence similarity was added for clustering within HLA-allele-positive subsets. Repertoires with fewer than 30,000 or more than 120,000 public chains, plus five repertoires with anomalous nucleotide sharing, were excluded from co-occurrence clustering. TCRdb provides this immuneACCESS table in a form limited to in-frame rearrangements. Some clones are lacking; in checked studies, under half of them reflect an unresolved V gene, and why the rest are absent is not known. V and J calls plus clone size are reproduced from that table; the DNA served to infer D and trimming. Recorded for this sample are about 69,000 clones; about 70% of them occurred a single time. The ten most abundant clones make up roughly 9.7% of the sample.

The rearranged segments are TRBV28 and TRBJ2-6; the D segment cannot be called with confidence. The TCR comes from a woman in her twenties or thirties in good health and CMV-seronegative. The sequencing input was PBMCs. The CDR3 has the sequence CASSFPAGANVLTF. The nucleotide sequence is TGTGCCAGCAGTTTCCCAGCTGGGGCCAACGTCCTGACTTTC.